This T cell receptor beta chain was found in a study of response to subunit inactivated influenza vaccine. TCRdb passed the RT-PCR reads through MiXCR, listing each CDR3 protein once. Of around 540,000 distinct CDR3 sequences in the sample, about 12% were seen once. The sample was PBMCs from blood, taken on the day of vaccination. The receptor was derived from a man aged 50 or older who received an inactivated influenza vaccine.

The CDR3 loop is CSANSGGQQETQYF. CDR3 nucleotide sequence: TGCAGTGCCAACTCTGGGGGCCAGCAAGAGACCCAGTACTTC. This chain uses TRBV20-1 with TRBJ2-5; a weak D match, TRBD1 (6 bases). CDR1 is DFQATT, CDR2 SNEGSKA, per germline (reference sequence). Trimming took off 6 bases at V and 2 bases at J, with 16 bases between the two ends. The CDR3 length is 14 residues.